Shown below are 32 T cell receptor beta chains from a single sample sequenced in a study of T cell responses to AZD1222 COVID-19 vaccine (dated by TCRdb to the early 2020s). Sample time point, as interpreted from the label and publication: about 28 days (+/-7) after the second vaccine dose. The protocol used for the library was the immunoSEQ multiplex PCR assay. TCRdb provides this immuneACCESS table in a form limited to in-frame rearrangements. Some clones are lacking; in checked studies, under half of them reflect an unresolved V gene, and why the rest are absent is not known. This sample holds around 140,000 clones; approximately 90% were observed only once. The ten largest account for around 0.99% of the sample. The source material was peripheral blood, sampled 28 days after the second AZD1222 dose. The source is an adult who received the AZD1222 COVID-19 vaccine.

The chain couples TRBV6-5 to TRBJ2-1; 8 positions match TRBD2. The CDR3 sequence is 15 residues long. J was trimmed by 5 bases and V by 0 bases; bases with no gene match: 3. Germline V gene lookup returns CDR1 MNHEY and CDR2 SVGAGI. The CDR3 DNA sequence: TGTGCCAGCAGTTACTCCGGGACTAGGGACAATGAGCAGTTCTTC. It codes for CASSYSGTRDNEQFF.

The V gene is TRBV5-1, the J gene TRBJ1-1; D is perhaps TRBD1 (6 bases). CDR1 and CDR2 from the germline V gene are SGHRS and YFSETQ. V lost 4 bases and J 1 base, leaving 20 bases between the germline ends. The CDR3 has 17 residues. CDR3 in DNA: TGCGCCAGCAGCACCAACTGGGGGGGCCTAAAGAACACTGAAGCTTTCTTT. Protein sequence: CASSTNWGGLKNTEAFF.

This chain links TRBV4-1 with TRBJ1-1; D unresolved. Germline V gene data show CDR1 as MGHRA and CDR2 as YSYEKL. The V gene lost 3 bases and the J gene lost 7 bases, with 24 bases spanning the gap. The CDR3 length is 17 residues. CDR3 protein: CASSHYWRAKGSIEAFF. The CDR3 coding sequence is TGCGCCAGCAGCCACTATTGGCGGGCGAAAGGGAGTATTGAAGCTTTCTTT.

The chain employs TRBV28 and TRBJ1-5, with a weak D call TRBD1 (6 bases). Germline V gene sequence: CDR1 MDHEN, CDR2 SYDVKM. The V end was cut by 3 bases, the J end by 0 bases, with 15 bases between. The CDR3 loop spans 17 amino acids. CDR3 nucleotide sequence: TGTGCCAGCAGTTTGATCGGACAGACCTATAGCAATCAGCCCCAGCATTTT. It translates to CASSLIGQTYSNQPQHF.

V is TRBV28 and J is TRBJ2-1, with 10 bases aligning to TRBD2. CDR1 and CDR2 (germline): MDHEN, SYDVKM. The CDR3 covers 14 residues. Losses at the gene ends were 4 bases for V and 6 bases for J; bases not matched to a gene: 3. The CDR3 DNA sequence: TGTGCCAGCAGTTGGGGACTAGCGTCCAATGAGCAGTTCTTC. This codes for CASSWGLASNEQFF.

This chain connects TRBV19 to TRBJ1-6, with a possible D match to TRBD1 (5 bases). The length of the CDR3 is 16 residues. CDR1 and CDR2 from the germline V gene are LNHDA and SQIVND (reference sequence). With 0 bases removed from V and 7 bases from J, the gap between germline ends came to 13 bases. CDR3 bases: TGTGCCAGTAGTATAGATGGCGGGGCATCCAATTCACCCCTCCACTTT. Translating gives CASSIDGGASNSPLHF. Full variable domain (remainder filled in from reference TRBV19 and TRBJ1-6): DGGITQSPKYLFRKEGQNVTLSCEQNLNHDAMYWYRQDPGQGLRLIYYSQIVNDFQKGDIAEGYSVSREKKESFPLTVTSAQKNPTAFYLCASSIDGGASNSPLHFGNGTRLTVT.

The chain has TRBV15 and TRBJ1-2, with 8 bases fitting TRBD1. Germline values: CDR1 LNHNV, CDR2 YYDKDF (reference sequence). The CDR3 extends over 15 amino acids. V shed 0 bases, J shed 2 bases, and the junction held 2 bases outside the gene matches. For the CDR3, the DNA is TGTGCCACCAGCAGAGACCAGGGGGCGAACTATGGCTACACCTTC. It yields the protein CATSRDQGANYGYTF.

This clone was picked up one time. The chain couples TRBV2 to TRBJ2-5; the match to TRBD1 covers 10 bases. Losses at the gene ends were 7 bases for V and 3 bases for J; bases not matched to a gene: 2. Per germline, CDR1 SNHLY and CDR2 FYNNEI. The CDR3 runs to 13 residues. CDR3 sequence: CASMTGGKETQYF. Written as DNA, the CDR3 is TGTGCCAGCATGACAGGGGGCAAAGAGACCCAGTACTTC.

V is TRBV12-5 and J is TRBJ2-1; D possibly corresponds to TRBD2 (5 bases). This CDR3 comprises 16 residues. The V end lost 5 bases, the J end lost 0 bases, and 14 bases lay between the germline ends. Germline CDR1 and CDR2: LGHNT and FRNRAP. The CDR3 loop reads CASGPGLGSSYNEQFF. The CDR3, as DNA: TGTGCTAGTGGTCCCGGACTGGGTAGCTCCTACAATGAGCAGTTCTTC.

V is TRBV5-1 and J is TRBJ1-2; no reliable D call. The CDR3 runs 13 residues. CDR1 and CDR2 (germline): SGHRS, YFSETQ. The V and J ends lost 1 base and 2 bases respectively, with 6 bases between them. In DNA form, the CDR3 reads TGCGCCAGCAGCTTGCAGGCAAACTATGGCTACACCTTC. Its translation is CASSLQANYGYTF.

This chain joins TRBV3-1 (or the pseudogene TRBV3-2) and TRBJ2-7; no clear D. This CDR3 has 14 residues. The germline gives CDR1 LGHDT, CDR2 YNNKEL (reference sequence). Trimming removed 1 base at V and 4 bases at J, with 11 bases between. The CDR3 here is CASSQAYGEYEQYF. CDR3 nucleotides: TGTGCCAGCAGCCAAGCCTATGGGGAATACGAGCAGTACTTC.

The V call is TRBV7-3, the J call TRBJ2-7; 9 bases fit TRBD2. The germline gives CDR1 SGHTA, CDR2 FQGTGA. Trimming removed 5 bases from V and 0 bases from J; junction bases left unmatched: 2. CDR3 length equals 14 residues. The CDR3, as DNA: TGTGCCAGCAGCCCAGCGGGAGGCTCCTACGAGCAGTACTTC. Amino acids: CASSPAGGSYEQYF. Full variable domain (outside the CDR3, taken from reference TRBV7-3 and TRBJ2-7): GAGVSQTPSNKVTEKGKYVELRCDPISGHTALYWYRQSLGQGPEFLIYFQGTGAADDSGLPNDRFFAVRPEGSVSTLKIQRTERGDSAVYLCASSPAGGSYEQYFGPGTRLTVT.

Written as DNA, the CDR3 is TGTGCCAGCAGCCTAGGGACAGGGGGGGTAAATTACGAGCAGTACTTC. Translated: CASSLGTGGVNYEQYF. The chain carries TRBV6-6 and TRBJ2-7; 11 nucleotides align to TRBD1. Germline-derived CDR1 and CDR2 are MNHNY and SVGAGI (reference sequence). J gave up 4 bases and V 6 bases, and 11 bases lay outside the gene matches. This CDR3 spans 16 amino acids.

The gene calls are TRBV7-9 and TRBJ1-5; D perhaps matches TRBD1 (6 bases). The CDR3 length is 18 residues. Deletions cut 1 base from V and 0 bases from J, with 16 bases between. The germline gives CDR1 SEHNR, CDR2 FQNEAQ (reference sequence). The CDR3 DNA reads TGTGCCAGCAGCTTAGGGGTCGGGGGCCAGCTTAGCAATCAGCCCCAGCATTTT. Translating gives CASSLGVGGQLSNQPQHF.

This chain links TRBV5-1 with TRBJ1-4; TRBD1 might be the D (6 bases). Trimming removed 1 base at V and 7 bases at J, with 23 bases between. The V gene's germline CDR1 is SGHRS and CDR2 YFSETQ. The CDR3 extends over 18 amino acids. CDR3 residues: CASSLSGSGTIIGEKLFF. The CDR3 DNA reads TGCGCCAGCAGCTTGTCGGGCTCAGGGACAATCATAGGTGAAAAACTGTTTTTT. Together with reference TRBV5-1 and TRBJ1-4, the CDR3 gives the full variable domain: KAGVTQTPRYLIKTRGQQVTLSCSPISGHRSVSWYQQTPGQGLQFLFEYFSETQRNKGNFPGRFSGRQFSNSRSEMNVSTLELGDSALYLCASSLSGSGTIIGEKLFFGSGTQLSVL.

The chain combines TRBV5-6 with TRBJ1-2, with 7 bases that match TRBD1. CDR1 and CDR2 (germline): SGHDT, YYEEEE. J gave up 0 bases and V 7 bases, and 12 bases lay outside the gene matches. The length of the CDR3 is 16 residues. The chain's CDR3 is CASAEEGQPANYGYTF. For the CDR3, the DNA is TGTGCCAGCGCGGAGGAGGGACAGCCAGCTAACTATGGCTACACCTTC.

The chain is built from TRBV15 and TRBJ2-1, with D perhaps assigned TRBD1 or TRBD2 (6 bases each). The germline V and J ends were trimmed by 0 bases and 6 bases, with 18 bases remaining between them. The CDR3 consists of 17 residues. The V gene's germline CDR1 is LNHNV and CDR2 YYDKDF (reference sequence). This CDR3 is CATSRDKRRGSLNEQFF. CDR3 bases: TGTGCCACCAGCAGAGATAAAAGGAGGGGGTCCCTCAATGAGCAGTTCTTC.

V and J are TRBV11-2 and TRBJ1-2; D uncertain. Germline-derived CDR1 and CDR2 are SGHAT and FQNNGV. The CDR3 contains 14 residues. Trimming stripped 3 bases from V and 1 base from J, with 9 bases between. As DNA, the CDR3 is TGTGCCAGCAGCTTGGCAGGAGTTAACTATGGCTACACCTTC. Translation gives CASSLAGVNYGYTF.

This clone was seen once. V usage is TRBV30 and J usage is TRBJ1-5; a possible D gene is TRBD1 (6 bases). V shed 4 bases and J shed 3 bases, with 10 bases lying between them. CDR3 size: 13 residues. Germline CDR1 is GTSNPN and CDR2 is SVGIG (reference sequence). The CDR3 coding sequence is TGTGCCTGGAACGGGGACAACAATCAGCCCCAGCATTTT. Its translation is CAWNGDNNQPQHF. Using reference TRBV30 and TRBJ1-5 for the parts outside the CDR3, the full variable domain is SQTIHQWPATLVQPVGSPLSLECTVEGTSNPNLYWYRQAAGRGLQLLFYSVGIGQISSEVPQNLSASRPQDRQFILSSKKLLLSDSGFYLCAWNGDNNQPQHFGDGTRLSIL.

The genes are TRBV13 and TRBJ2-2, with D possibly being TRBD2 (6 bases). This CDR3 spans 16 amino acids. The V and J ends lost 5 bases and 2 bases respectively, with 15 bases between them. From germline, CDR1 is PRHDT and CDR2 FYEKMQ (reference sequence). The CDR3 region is CASSPWAGTNTGELFF. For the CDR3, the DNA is TGTGCCAGCAGCCCATGGGCGGGAACTAACACCGGGGAGCTGTTTTTT.

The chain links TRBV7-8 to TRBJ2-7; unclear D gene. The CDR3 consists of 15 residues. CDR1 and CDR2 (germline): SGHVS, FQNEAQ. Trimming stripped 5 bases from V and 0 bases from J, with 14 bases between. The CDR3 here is CASSPRASSSYEQYF. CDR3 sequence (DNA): TGTGCCAGCAGCCCAAGGGCCTCCAGCTCCTACGAGCAGTACTTC.

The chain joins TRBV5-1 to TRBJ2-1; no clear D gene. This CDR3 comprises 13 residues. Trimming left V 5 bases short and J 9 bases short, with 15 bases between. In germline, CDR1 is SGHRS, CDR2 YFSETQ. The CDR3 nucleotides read TGCGCCAGCAGGGGCGACCCTTCCAGTGAGCAGTTCTTC. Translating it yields CASRGDPSSEQFF.

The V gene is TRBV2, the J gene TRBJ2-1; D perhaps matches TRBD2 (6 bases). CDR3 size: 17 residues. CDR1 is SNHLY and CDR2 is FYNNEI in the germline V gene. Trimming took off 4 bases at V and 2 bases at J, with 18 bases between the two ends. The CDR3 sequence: CASSGTTPIPAYNEQFF. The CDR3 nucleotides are TGTGCCAGCAGTGGGACTACCCCTATCCCGGCCTACAATGAGCAGTTCTTC.

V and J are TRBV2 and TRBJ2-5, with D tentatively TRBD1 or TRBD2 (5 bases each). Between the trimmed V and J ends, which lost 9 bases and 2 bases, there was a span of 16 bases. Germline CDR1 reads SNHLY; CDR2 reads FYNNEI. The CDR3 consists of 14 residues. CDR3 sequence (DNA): TGTGCCAGTTTAGTAAGGGGACGTCAAGAGACCCAGTACTTC. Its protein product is CASLVRGRQETQYF.

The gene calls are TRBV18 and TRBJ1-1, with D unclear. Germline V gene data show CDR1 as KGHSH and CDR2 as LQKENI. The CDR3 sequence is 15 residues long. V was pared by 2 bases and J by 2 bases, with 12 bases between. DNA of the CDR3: TGTGCCAGCTCACCATCCAGAGGGCCCAACACTGAAGCTTTCTTT. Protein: CASSPSRGPNTEAFF.

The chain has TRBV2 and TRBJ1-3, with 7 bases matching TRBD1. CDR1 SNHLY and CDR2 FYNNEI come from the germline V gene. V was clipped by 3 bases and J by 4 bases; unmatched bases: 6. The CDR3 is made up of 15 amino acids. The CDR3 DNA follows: TGTGCCAGCAGTGAGGTGGAGGGGGCGGGAAACACCATATATTTT. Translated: CASSEVEGAGNTIYF.

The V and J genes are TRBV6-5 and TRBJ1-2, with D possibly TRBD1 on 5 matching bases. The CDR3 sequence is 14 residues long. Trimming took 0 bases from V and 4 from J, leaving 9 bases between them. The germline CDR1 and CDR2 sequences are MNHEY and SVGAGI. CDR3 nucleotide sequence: TGTGCCAGCAGTTACTCGACAGCCTTCTATGGCTACACCTTC. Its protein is CASSYSTAFYGYTF.

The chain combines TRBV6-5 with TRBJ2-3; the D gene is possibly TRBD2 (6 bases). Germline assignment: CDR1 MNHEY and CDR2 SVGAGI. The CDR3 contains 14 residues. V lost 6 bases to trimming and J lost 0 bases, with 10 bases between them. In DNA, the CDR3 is TGTGCCAGCAGAAGGGACTTTAGCACAGATACGCAGTATTTT. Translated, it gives CASRRDFSTDTQYF.

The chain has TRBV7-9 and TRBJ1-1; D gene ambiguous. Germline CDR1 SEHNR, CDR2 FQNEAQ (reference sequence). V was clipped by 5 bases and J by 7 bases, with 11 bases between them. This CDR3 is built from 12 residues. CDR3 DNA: TGTGCCAGCAGCCCGTTTAACGGTGAAGCTTTCTTT. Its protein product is CASSPFNGEAFF.

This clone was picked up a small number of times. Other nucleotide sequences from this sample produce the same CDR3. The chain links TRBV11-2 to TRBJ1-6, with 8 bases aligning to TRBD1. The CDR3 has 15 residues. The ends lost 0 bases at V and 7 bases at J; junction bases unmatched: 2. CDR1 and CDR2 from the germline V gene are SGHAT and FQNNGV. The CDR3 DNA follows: TGTGCCAGCAGCTTAGATCCAGGGGGCAATTCACCCCTCCACTTT. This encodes CASSLDPGGNSPLHF.

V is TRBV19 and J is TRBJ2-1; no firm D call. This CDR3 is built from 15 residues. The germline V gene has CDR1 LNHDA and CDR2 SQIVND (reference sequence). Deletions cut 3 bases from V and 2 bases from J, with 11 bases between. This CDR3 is CASSIELSPYNEQFF. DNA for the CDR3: TGTGCCAGTAGTATTGAGCTCTCCCCCTACAATGAGCAGTTCTTC.

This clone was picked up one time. CDR3 DNA: TGTGCCATCAGTGCCTGGGGAGGGATCGACGAGCAGTACTTC. Residues: CAISAWGGIDEQYF. V gene TRBV10-3 combines with J gene TRBJ2-7, with 7 bases aligning to TRBD2. The germline gives CDR1 ENHRY, CDR2 SYGVKD. The J segment lost 5 bases and the V segment lost 4 bases, leaving 8 bases of the junction unmatched. This CDR3 is 14 amino acids long.